This TCR beta chain came from a study of blood T cell repertoires in COVID-19. Study-level background: The United States, Italy and Spain provided the acute and convalescent COVID-19 samples. Sources were T cells, B-cell-depleted T cells, or PBMCs; the material itself was cDNA or gDNA.

The CDR3 loop spans 15 amino acids. Germline lookup yields CDR1 LNHDA and CDR2 SQIVND (reference sequence). V dropped 7 bases and J dropped 8 bases, with 23 bases sitting between them. Methods used by the authors: Amplified reference gene primers provided the basis for estimating nucleated cell counts. Assay: immunoSEQ multiplex PCR; the TCRdb copy retains only in-frame clones and omits some. V and J calls plus clone size are reproduced from that table; the DNA served to infer D and trimming. The table lists approximately 70,000 clones, 90% of them singletons. The rearrangement joins TRBV19 to TRBJ1-1; possibly TRBD1 for D (5 bases). Sequenced material: peripheral blood. The receptor comes from a woman younger than 30 with acute or convalescent COVID-19. CDR3 nucleotide sequence: TGTGCCAGTACCCCAGGAGTAGGGGTCTCACGGGAAGCTTTCTTT. Protein product: CASTPGVGVSREAFF.